Given below is one T cell receptor (beta chain) in context. Its cognate antigen has yet to be identified. No clone much larger than this one lies a single base away; base qualities are absent. Because repertoires were sampled repeatedly during chemoradiotherapy, clonal expansion in the tumor microenvironment could be followed. This entry belongs to a study of chemoradiotherapy in HPV16-positive cancers (dated 2022 in TCRdb). For the study in its entirety: Using functional T-cell assays on cells from a couple of HPV16-positive patients, the researchers defined candidate HPV-specific T-cell clones and common TCR motifs. The study asked whether T-cell immunity to the HPV oncoproteins E6 and E7 changes during chemoradiotherapy and whether this immunity affects survival. The candidate HPV-specific TCRs and motifs were subsequently tracked in TCR repertoires obtained from roughly 85 patients with HPV-related cancers. What the research found in general, with its limitations: The functional definition of HPV-specific T cells came from only two HPV16-positive patients, and the survival association was reported for HPV16-positive patients. Improved recurrence-free survival in HPV16-positive patients was associated with expansion of HPV-responsive T cells during chemoradiotherapy. Expansion of candidate HPV-specific clones and E7-related TCR motifs was observed in the tumor microenvironment during treatment, whereas no such expansion was observed for non-HPV-specific T cells.

V and J lose 0 bases and 3 bases, and a span of 12 bases separates them. The CDR3 spans 15 residues, from the cysteine through the phenylalanine. The kept DNA is CDR3 alone, 45 bases in frame from the first base. Sequences SGHRS (CDR1) and YFSETQ (CDR2) are obtained from the germline V gene. Libraries came from the immunoSEQ multiplex PCR assay. Here the immuneACCESS table is served through TCRdb, limited to in-frame sequences with V and J called. Missing clones are a known gap in these copies; in checked studies unresolved V genes cover under half, and the rest lacks a known reason. The sample has approximately 12,000 clones on record, 60% to 80% of them singletons. Approximately 0.85% of the sample is taken by the ten largest.

The V and J segments used are TRBV5-1 and TRBJ1-2, and the D gene may be TRBD1, 6 bases matching. This specimen was collected from a patient who underwent chemoradiotherapy. This sequence was found in a human donor with HPV-associated anogenital cancer. The CDR3 region: CASSLDGGADYGYTF. In nucleotides, the sequence is TGCGCCAGCAGCTTGGATGGGGGGGCTGACTATGGCTACACCTTC.